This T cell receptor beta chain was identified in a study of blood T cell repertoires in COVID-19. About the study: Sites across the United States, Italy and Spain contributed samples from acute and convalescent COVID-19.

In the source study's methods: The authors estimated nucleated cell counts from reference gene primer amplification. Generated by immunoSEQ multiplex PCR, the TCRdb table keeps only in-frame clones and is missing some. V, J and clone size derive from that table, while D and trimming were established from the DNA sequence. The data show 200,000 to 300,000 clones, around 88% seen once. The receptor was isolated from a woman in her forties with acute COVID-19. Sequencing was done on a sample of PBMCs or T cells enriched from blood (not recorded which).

The CDR3 DNA reads as TGTGCCAGCAGCCCGTGGACAGGAGAGGAGAAACTGTTTTTT. Its translation is CASSPWTGEEKLFF. The rearrangement links TRBV7-8 to TRBJ1-4; TRBD1 agrees at 7 bases. CDR1 is SGHVS and CDR2 is FQNEAQ in the germline V gene. This CDR3 is built from 14 residues. The trim removed 5 bases at V and 11 bases at J, leaving 11 bases unmatched.